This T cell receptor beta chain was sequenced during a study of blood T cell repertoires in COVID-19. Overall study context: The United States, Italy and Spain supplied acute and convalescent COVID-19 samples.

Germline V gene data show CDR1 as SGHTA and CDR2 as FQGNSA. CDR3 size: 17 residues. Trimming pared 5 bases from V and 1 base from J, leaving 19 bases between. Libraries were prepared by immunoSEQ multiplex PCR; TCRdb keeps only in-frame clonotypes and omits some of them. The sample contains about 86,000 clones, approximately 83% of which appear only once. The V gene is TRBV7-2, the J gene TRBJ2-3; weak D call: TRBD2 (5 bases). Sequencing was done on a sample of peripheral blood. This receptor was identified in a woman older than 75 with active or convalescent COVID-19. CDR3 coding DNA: TGTGCCAGCAGCCTTAAAACGAGGGTTTTTGGCACAGATACGCAGTATTTT. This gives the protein CASSLKTRVFGTDTQYF.